Described below is a single TCR beta chain sequence and its context. The target antigen is unknown. Regarding treatment: approximately nine-day PBMC culture with coronavirus spike peptide pools or control peptides (ViraFEST assay). Wells contained around 2 million PBMCs each, and these were cultured with around 9.6 IU/ml IL-2 and around 9.6 ug/ml peptide pools. This sample stems from a study of vaccination and CD4 T cells after COVID-19. About the study: Six males and four females constituted the convalescent cohort, two of whom were Hispanic. General study points: The study sampled relatively few convalescent patients and omitted early post-infection timepoints.

The Oncomine TCR Beta short-read assay was applied to DNA of cultured CD4+ T cells. Genomic DNA from cultured CD4+ T cells was extracted. TCRdb passed the PCR reads through MiXCR, listing each CDR3 protein once. The repertoire holds thousands of distinct CDR3 sequences, with roughly 56% as singletons. Deletions cut 2 bases from V and 0 bases from J, with 8 bases between. The CDR3 consists of 15 residues. CDR1 is MNHEY, CDR2 SVGAGI, per germline. This chain connects TRBV6-5 to TRBJ2-1; D tentatively fits TRBD1 or TRBD2 (5 bases each). Sequencing was done on a sample of CD4+ T cells from blood, cultured in vitro. The TCR was taken from a human donor who had recovered from COVID-19. The CDR3 sequence is CASSYERGSYNEQFF. The CDR3 DNA reads TGTGCCAGCAGTTACGAGAGGGGCTCCTACAATGAGCAGTTCTTC.